The rows below give T cell receptor beta chains drawn from one sample of a study of shared clonotypes between healthy human individuals. Some clones are missing from TCRdb's copy, which holds only in-frame ones; the method was immunoSEQ multiplex PCR. Of over a million clones listed, more than 95% were seen once; the top ten hold approximately 1.2%. The sequencing sample was made of naive CD4+ T cells sorted from blood. The receptors stem from a man aged 30-40 years in good health. Each CDR3 is given with its conserved first and last residue. D genes are given only for firm matches. Expanded clones get a size class; other rows say once, few or many, or leave the size out.

clone_size: -
d_call: -
v_call: TRBV7-8
j_call: TRBJ2-3
cdr3_nt: TGTGCCAGCAGCCCTCGCCCTAGCCCCAGCACAGATACGCAGTATTTT
cdr3_aa: CASSPRPSPSTDTQYF

clone_size: once
d_call: TRBD1
v_call: TRBV30
j_call: TRBJ1-1
cdr3_nt: TGTGCCTGGAGTCGGACAGGCATAAACACTGAAGCTTTCTTT
cdr3_aa: CAWSRTGINTEAFF

clone_size: -
d_call: -
v_call: TRBV7-2
j_call: TRBJ1-4
cdr3_nt: TGTGCCAGCAGCTTCGGGGGCGCGGTTGAAAAACTGTTTTTT
cdr3_aa: CASSFGGAVEKLFF

clone_size: -
d_call: -
v_call: TRBV5-1
j_call: TRBJ2-5
cdr3_nt: TGCGCCAGCAGCATCGGGGAGACCCAGTACTTC
cdr3_aa: CASSIGETQYF

clone_size: -
d_call: -
v_call: TRBV6-1
j_call: TRBJ2-3
cdr3_nt: TGTGCCAGCAGCTTGGGACGGCAAAACACAGATACGCAGTATTTT
cdr3_aa: CASSLGRQNTDTQYF

clone_size: -
d_call: -
v_call: TRBV28
j_call: TRBJ2-6
cdr3_nt: TGTGCCAGCAGTTTAAACGCGGACGCTCTCCTCGCTGGGGCCAACGTCCTGACTTTC
cdr3_aa: CASSLNADALLAGANVLTF

clone_size: -
d_call: -
v_call: TRBV28
j_call: TRBJ2-7
cdr3_nt: TGTGCCAGCAGCCACGCCCAGGGTCGTGAGCAGTACTTC
cdr3_aa: CASSHAQGREQYF

clone_size: -
d_call: TRBD2
v_call: TRBV11-2
j_call: TRBJ2-7
cdr3_nt: TGTGCCAGCAGAAGTCTAGCGGGTTCCTACGAGCAGTACTTC
cdr3_aa: CASRSLAGSYEQYF

clone_size: -
d_call: -
v_call: TRBV28
j_call: TRBJ2-7
cdr3_nt: TGTGCCAGCAGTTTAACAGGCAGGAGCTCCTACGAGCAGTACTTC
cdr3_aa: CASSLTGRSSYEQYF

clone_size: once
d_call: -
v_call: TRBV5-1
j_call: TRBJ2-7
cdr3_nt: TGCGCCAGCAGCTTGGGGAGGGGCGACTACGAGCAGTACTTC
cdr3_aa: CASSLGRGDYEQYF

clone_size: -
d_call: TRBD2
v_call: TRBV30
j_call: TRBJ2-5
cdr3_nt: TGTGCCTGGAGTACGTCGGGAGGGCCAGGAGAGACCCAGTACTTC
cdr3_aa: CAWSTSGGPGETQYF

clone_size: -
d_call: -
v_call: TRBV5-4
j_call: TRBJ2-1
cdr3_nt: TGTGCCAGCAGCTTGGGAGGAGCTACAACCTACAATGAGCAGTTCTTC
cdr3_aa: CASSLGGATTYNEQFF

clone_size: -
d_call: -
v_call: TRBV6-1
j_call: TRBJ1-1
cdr3_nt: TGTGCCACCAAGGGCTCGCTTTCGAACACTGAAGCTTTCTTT
cdr3_aa: CATKGSLSNTEAFF

clone_size: -
d_call: -
v_call: TRBV5-5
j_call: TRBJ2-7
cdr3_nt: TGTGCCAGCAGCTTGATGAAAGGGGGCTACGAGCAGTACTTC
cdr3_aa: CASSLMKGGYEQYF

clone_size: -
d_call: -
v_call: TRBV10-3
j_call: TRBJ2-5
cdr3_nt: TGTGCCATCAGTGGCGGGTACCAAGAGACCCAGTACTTC
cdr3_aa: CAISGGYQETQYF

clone_size: -
d_call: -
v_call: TRBV27
j_call: TRBJ2-2
cdr3_nt: TGTGCCAGCAGTTTAGGCGGACTAATTAGACCCGGGGAGCTGTTTTTT
cdr3_aa: CASSLGGLIRPGELFF

clone_size: -
d_call: -
v_call: TRBV25-1
j_call: TRBJ2-3
cdr3_nt: TGTGCCAGCAGTGAATGGAGCCTCACAGATACGCAGTATTTT
cdr3_aa: CASSEWSLTDTQYF

clone_size: -
d_call: TRBD2
v_call: TRBV10-3
j_call: TRBJ2-3
cdr3_nt: TGTGCCATATCCGGGACTACCACAGATACGCAGTATTTT
cdr3_aa: CAISGTTTDTQYF

clone_size: -
d_call: TRBD1
v_call: TRBV5-1
j_call: TRBJ1-2
cdr3_nt: TGCGCCAGCAGCTGGGACAGGGCTAACTATGGCTACACCTTC
cdr3_aa: CASSWDRANYGYTF

clone_size: few
d_call: TRBD1
v_call: TRBV19
j_call: TRBJ2-1
cdr3_nt: TGTGCCAGTAGTACCCGGGACAGGGGCAATGAGCAGTTCTTC
cdr3_aa: CASSTRDRGNEQFF

clone_size: -
d_call: TRBD2
v_call: TRBV5-1
j_call: TRBJ2-1
cdr3_nt: TGCGCCAGCAGCACGGGACTAGCGGGACCCCTCGATGAGCAGTTCTTC
cdr3_aa: CASSTGLAGPLDEQFF

clone_size: -
d_call: TRBD1
v_call: TRBV6-6
j_call: TRBJ2-3
cdr3_nt: TGTGCCAGCAGACTCGGACAGGACTCGAATCCAAAGTATTTT
cdr3_aa: CASRLGQDSNPKYF

clone_size: -
d_call: -
v_call: TRBV7-3
j_call: TRBJ2-1
cdr3_nt: TGTGCCAGCAGTTCTAGCCGAAGCTCCTACAATGAGCAGTTCTTC
cdr3_aa: CASSSSRSSYNEQFF

clone_size: -
d_call: -
v_call: TRBV6-4
j_call: TRBJ2-3
cdr3_nt: TGTGCCAGCAGTGCCAAGACTATCACAGATACGCAGTATTTT
cdr3_aa: CASSAKTITDTQYF

clone_size: -
d_call: -
v_call: TRBV18
j_call: TRBJ2-3
cdr3_nt: TGTGCCAGCTCACCAATCCATGATACGCAGTATTTT
cdr3_aa: CASSPIHDTQYF

clone_size: -
d_call: TRBD2
v_call: TRBV18
j_call: TRBJ2-1
cdr3_nt: TGTGCCAGCTCACCACGGAGGGTTGCGGGAGCCTACAATGAGCAGTTCTTC
cdr3_aa: CASSPRRVAGAYNEQFF

clone_size: -
d_call: -
v_call: TRBV27
j_call: TRBJ2-1
cdr3_nt: TGTGCCAGCAGTCCCACCGAAGAGACGGGACACTACTACAATGAGCAGTTCTTC
cdr3_aa: CASSPTEETGHYYNEQFF

clone_size: -
d_call: TRBD2
v_call: TRBV7-2
j_call: TRBJ2-1
cdr3_nt: TGTGCCAGCAGCTTAGTGCTAGCGGGAGGGTACAATGAGCAGTTCTTC
cdr3_aa: CASSLVLAGGYNEQFF

clone_size: few
d_call: TRBD1
v_call: TRBV2
j_call: TRBJ2-7
cdr3_nt: TGTGCCAGCAGCAGAGGGGGCGACTACGAGCAGTACTTC
cdr3_aa: CASSRGGDYEQYF

clone_size: -
d_call: -
v_call: TRBV6-5
j_call: TRBJ2-7
cdr3_nt: TGTGCCAGCAGTTTTCAGGGAAACGAGCAGTACTTC
cdr3_aa: CASSFQGNEQYF

clone_size: few
d_call: -
v_call: TRBV5-1
j_call: TRBJ1-4
cdr3_nt: TGCGCCAGCAGCTTGGGTCAGGATGAAAAACTGTTTTTT
cdr3_aa: CASSLGQDEKLFF

clone_size: once
d_call: TRBD2
v_call: TRBV27
j_call: TRBJ2-3
cdr3_nt: TGTGCCAGCAGTTTACCAGGACTAGCGGCAGATACGCAGTATTTT
cdr3_aa: CASSLPGLAADTQYF

clone_size: -
d_call: TRBD1
v_call: TRBV28
j_call: TRBJ2-7
cdr3_nt: TGTGCCAGCAGTTTTTCGTCCGCCCTGGACAGGGGGAACGAGCAGTACTTC
cdr3_aa: CASSFSSALDRGNEQYF

clone_size: -
d_call: -
v_call: TRBV27
j_call: TRBJ2-3
cdr3_nt: TGTGCCAGCCGGGGCAGAACTAGCACAGATACGCAGTATTTT
cdr3_aa: CASRGRTSTDTQYF

clone_size: -
d_call: -
v_call: TRBV28
j_call: TRBJ2-2
cdr3_nt: TGTGCCAGCAGTTTCCAGGGTTTAACGGGGGAGCTGTTTTTT
cdr3_aa: CASSFQGLTGELFF

clone_size: -
d_call: -
v_call: TRBV21-1
j_call: TRBJ2-1
cdr3_nt: TGTGCCAGCAGCAAAATGGAGACTAGCGGGAGTGCGGATGAGCAGTTCTTC
cdr3_aa: CASSKMETSGSADEQFF

clone_size: -
d_call: -
v_call: TRBV25-1
j_call: TRBJ2-5
cdr3_nt: TGTGCCAGCAGTCCCGCGAAAGGTATCCACGAGACCCAGTACTTC
cdr3_aa: CASSPAKGIHETQYF

clone_size: -
d_call: -
v_call: TRBV7-2
j_call: TRBJ2-7
cdr3_nt: TGTGCCAGCAGCTTAGCGTTGGGCAGGGAGTGCTTC
cdr3_aa: CASSLALGRECF

clone_size: -
d_call: -
v_call: TRBV28
j_call: TRBJ1-1
cdr3_nt: TGTGCCAGCAGTTTAACACGGTCTGAAGCTTTCTTT
cdr3_aa: CASSLTRSEAFF

clone_size: once
d_call: TRBD2
v_call: TRBV7-2
j_call: TRBJ2-2
cdr3_nt: TGTGCCAGCAGCTTAGCGCAGATTTGGACTAGCGGGAGCGACGGGGAGCTGTTTTTT
cdr3_aa: CASSLAQIWTSGSDGELFF

clone_size: -
d_call: -
v_call: TRBV10-3
j_call: TRBJ2-7
cdr3_nt: TGTGCCATCAGTGAGTCGGGGGACAAAAACTACGAGCAGTACTTC
cdr3_aa: CAISESGDKNYEQYF

clone_size: -
d_call: -
v_call: TRBV19
j_call: TRBJ1-2
cdr3_nt: TGTGCCAGTAGTATTAGCCTAGACAGGCGCTACGGCTACACCTTC
cdr3_aa: CASSISLDRRYGYTF

clone_size: -
d_call: TRBD2
v_call: TRBV18
j_call: TRBJ2-1
cdr3_nt: TGTGCCAGCTCAGCCACTAGCGGGAGGGCCGGGAATGAGCAGTTCTTC
cdr3_aa: CASSATSGRAGNEQFF

clone_size: once
d_call: -
v_call: TRBV7-8
j_call: TRBJ2-7
cdr3_nt: TGTGCCAGCAGCTTCAGAAGGGGAGTCTCCTACGAGCAGTACTTC
cdr3_aa: CASSFRRGVSYEQYF

clone_size: -
d_call: -
v_call: TRBV7-6
j_call: TRBJ2-4
cdr3_nt: TGTGCCAGCAGCCCCCGGCCGCGCGGGACAAACATTCAGTACTTC
cdr3_aa: CASSPRPRGTNIQYF

clone_size: -
d_call: TRBD1
v_call: TRBV5-1
j_call: TRBJ2-7
cdr3_nt: TGCGCCAGCACGGACAGGGGAGGCTACGAGCAGTACTTC
cdr3_aa: CASTDRGGYEQYF

clone_size: -
d_call: -
v_call: TRBV7-2
j_call: TRBJ2-7
cdr3_nt: TGTGCCAGCAGCACGAACTACGAGCAGTACTTC
cdr3_aa: CASSTNYEQYF

clone_size: -
d_call: -
v_call: TRBV6-1
j_call: TRBJ2-1
cdr3_nt: TGTGCCAGCAGTGAGATAGCAGGAACCTACAATGAGCAGTTCTTC
cdr3_aa: CASSEIAGTYNEQFF

clone_size: -
d_call: TRBD2
v_call: TRBV19
j_call: TRBJ2-7
cdr3_nt: TGTGCCAGTAGTACCCGGGGAGGGTCTGGCTACGAGCAGTACTTC
cdr3_aa: CASSTRGGSGYEQYF

clone_size: -
d_call: TRBD2
v_call: TRBV7-6
j_call: TRBJ2-1
cdr3_nt: TGTGCCAGCAGCAAAAAAAGACTAGCGGGATACTATGAGCAGTTCTTC
cdr3_aa: CASSKKRLAGYYEQFF

clone_size: -
d_call: TRBD2
v_call: TRBV6-1
j_call: TRBJ2-3
cdr3_nt: TGTGCCAGCAGTGAACTAGCGGGTCTATACACAGATACGCAGTATTTT
cdr3_aa: CASSELAGLYTDTQYF

clone_size: -
d_call: -
v_call: TRBV2
j_call: TRBJ2-3
cdr3_nt: TGTGCCAGCAGTGTCTTAAGGTCAGATACGCAGTATTTT
cdr3_aa: CASSVLRSDTQYF

clone_size: -
d_call: TRBD1
v_call: TRBV9
j_call: TRBJ2-3
cdr3_nt: TGTGCCAGCAGCGTGTCCGCTATTGGGACAGGATGGCCAGATACGCAGTATTTT
cdr3_aa: CASSVSAIGTGWPDTQYF

clone_size: -
d_call: TRBD2
v_call: TRBV19
j_call: TRBJ2-1
cdr3_nt: TGTGCCAGTAGCCCAATGGGGGCGAGCGGGAGTAAAAACAATGAGCAGTTCTTC
cdr3_aa: CASSPMGASGSKNNEQFF

clone_size: -
d_call: TRBD2
v_call: TRBV4-3
j_call: TRBJ2-3
cdr3_nt: TGCGCCAGCAGCAAAGTAGCGGGAATAACAGATACGCAGTATTTT
cdr3_aa: CASSKVAGITDTQYF

clone_size: -
d_call: TRBD1
v_call: TRBV5-4
j_call: TRBJ2-1
cdr3_nt: TGTGCCAGCAGCTCACCGACAGGGGGGGGATACAATGAGCAGTTCTTC
cdr3_aa: CASSSPTGGGYNEQFF

clone_size: -
d_call: TRBD1
v_call: TRBV5-1
j_call: TRBJ2-1
cdr3_nt: TGCGCCAGCAGCTTGGTACAGGGGGCTGTCTCTTCTTACAATGAGCAGTTCTTC
cdr3_aa: CASSLVQGAVSSYNEQFF

clone_size: -
d_call: TRBD2
v_call: TRBV7-2
j_call: TRBJ2-7
cdr3_nt: TGTGCCAGCAGCTTAAGAGGACTTTCAGCGGGAGCCTACGAGCAGTACTTC
cdr3_aa: CASSLRGLSAGAYEQYF

clone_size: -
d_call: -
v_call: TRBV4-1
j_call: TRBJ1-4
cdr3_nt: TGCGCCAGCAGCCAAGACGGGGGGCCGAGTGAAAAACTGTTTTTT
cdr3_aa: CASSQDGGPSEKLFF

clone_size: -
d_call: -
v_call: TRBV7-2
j_call: TRBJ1-1
cdr3_nt: TGTGCCAGCAGGTTAGACAGGTCCGGCGCTTTCTTT
cdr3_aa: CASRLDRSGAFF